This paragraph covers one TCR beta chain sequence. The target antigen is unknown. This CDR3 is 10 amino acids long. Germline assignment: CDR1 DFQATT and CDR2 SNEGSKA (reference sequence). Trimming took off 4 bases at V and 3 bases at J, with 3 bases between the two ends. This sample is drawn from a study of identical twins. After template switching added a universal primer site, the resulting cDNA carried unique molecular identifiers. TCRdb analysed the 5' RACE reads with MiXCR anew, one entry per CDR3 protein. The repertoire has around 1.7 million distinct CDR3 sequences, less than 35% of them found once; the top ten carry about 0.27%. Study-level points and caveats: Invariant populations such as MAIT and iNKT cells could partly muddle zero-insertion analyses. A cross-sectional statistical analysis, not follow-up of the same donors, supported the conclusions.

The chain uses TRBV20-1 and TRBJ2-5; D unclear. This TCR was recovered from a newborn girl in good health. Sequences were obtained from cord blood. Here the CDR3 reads CSAIEETQYF. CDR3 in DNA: TGCAGTGCTATCGAAGAGACCCAGTACTTC.